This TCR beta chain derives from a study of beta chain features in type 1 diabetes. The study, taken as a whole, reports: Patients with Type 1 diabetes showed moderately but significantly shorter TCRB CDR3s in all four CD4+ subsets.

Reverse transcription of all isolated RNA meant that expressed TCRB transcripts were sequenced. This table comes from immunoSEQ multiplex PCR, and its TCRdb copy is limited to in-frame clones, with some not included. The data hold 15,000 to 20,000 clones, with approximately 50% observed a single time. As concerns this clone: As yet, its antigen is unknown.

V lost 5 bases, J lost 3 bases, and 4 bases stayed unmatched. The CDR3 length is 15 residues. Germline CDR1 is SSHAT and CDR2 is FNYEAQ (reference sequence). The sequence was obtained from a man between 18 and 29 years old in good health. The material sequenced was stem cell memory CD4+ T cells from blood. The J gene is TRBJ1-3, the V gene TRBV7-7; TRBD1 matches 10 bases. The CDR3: CASSRDRGNGNTIYF. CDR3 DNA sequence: TGTGCCAGCAGCCGGGACAGGGGAAATGGAAACACCATATATTTT.